Detailed here is one T cell receptor (beta chain). This record comes from a study of cytomegalovirus exposure and HLA in healthy donors. From germline, CDR1 is LNHDA and CDR2 SQIVND (reference sequence). V was cut by 5 bases and J by 3 bases, with 13 bases left in between. There are 14 residues in the CDR3. 60 Vbeta and 13 Jbeta primers were used in PCR. Method: immunoSEQ multiplex PCR; TCRdb's copy keeps in-frame clones and lacks some. Of some 100,000 clones in the sample, around 75% are singletons; the top ten hold around 14%. Sequenced: PBMCs. J is TRBJ1-2 and V is TRBV19; D is perhaps TRBD1 (5 bases). The sequence derives from a male donor in good health and CMV-seropositive. The CDR3 protein is CASSAQGRDYGYTF. The CDR3 bases are TGTGCCAGTAGTGCCCAGGGTCGGGACTATGGCTACACCTTC.